A selection of T cell receptor beta chains follows, all from one sample in a study of shared clonotypes between healthy human individuals. Clones were read by immunoSEQ multiplex PCR, and TCRdb kept only the in-frame ones, dropping some. The data contain roughly 700,000 clones, less than 85% of them singletons. Sequenced input: memory CD4+ T cells sorted from blood. The receptors originated from a woman aged 25-40 years in good health. Both conserved end residues are trimmed from each CDR3.

V	J	CDR3
TRBV7-8	TRBJ1-2	ASSIPGTGTSINYGYT
TRBV10-3	TRBJ2-7	ASNSGSRRGITYEQY
TRBV28	TRBJ2-2	ATIRQEAGELF
TRBV27	TRBJ2-3	ASSFSRATSTDTQY
TRBV1	TRBJ1-1	TSSQRGLRGPVTEAF
TRBV4-1	TRBJ1-5	ASSQEQRQPQH
TRBV9	TRBJ1-4	ASSSTGRPTNEKLF
TRBV4-1	TRBJ2-1	ASSQDITSGVPYNEQF
TRBV1	TRBJ2-1	TSSQYTSGSSYNEQF
TRBV28	TRBJ2-5	ASSQGLAGVQTQY
TRBV29-1	TRBJ2-5	SVCLRGGETQY
TRBV7-9	TRBJ2-7	ASTSGEFGEQY
TRBV28	TRBJ1-2	ASRGTGSNYGYT
TRBV5-1	TRBJ2-5	ASSSTNGGETQY
TRBV5-1	TRBJ2-1	ASSLSRAGGEQF
TRBV18	TRBJ2-7	ASSHDSSSYEQY
TRBV6-1	TRBJ2-1	ASSDFAAGGSNEQF
TRBV19	TRBJ2-7	ASSIEVTSRNEQY
TRBV7-3	TRBJ2-3	ASSLDGRAPDTQY
TRBV2	TRBJ2-5	ASKDRVGETQY
TRBV18	TRBJ1-2	ASSPNRDSLRGYT
TRBV7-9	TRBJ2-3	ASSLGASGITDTQY
TRBV19	TRBJ2-1	ASSIDSSASYNEQF
TRBV29-1	TRBJ1-4	SVFLQPNEKLF
TRBV11-2	TRBJ1-6	ASSFLDSSSPLH
TRBV6-1	TRBJ2-1	ASSVSGIIGDEQF
TRBV5-6	TRBJ2-7	ASSKRRDRLSYEQY